Presented here are 10 T cell receptor beta chains from one specimen sequenced in a study of prognosis after radiotherapy for stage I lung cancer. Amplification of TCR beta CDR3 from genomic DNA used two-round multiplex PCR. Primers specific to each TRBV and TRBJ gene were used in first-round PCR. TCRdb re-analysed the multiplex PCR reads in MiXCR, keeping a single row per CDR3 protein. This sample has about 51,000 distinct CDR3 sequences, with less than 35% found just once. The starting material was PBMCs, obtained before or after stereotactic body radiation therapy (not recorded which). The receptors here all came from a donor at least 50 years old with non-small cell lung cancer.

V is TRBV5-1 and J is TRBJ2-2; no definite D call. Trimming took off 5 bases at V and 14 bases at J, with 13 bases between the two ends. CDR1 is SGHRS, CDR2 YFSETQ, per germline. This CDR3 spans 11 amino acids. The CDR3 DNA is TGCGCCAGCAGTACAACCGTGGAACTGTTTTTT. Translating gives CASSTTVELFF.

This clonotype occurred many times. The rearrangement uses TRBV6-2 or TRBV6-3 and TRBJ2-3; 7 bases match TRBD2. The CDR3 length is 16 residues. The germline gives CDR1 MNHEY, CDR2 SVGEGT. J was trimmed by 1 base and V by 0 bases; bases with no gene match: 4. CDR3 DNA: TGTGCCAGCAGTTACTCGCCCCGGGAGGGCACAGATACGCAGTATTTT. Translated, it gives CASSYSPREGTDTQYF.

This clonotype was observed a few times. This may be a read error: a much more frequent sequence differs by one nucleotide. V and J are TRBV28 and TRBJ2-3; D unclear. The germline V gene encodes CDR1 MDHEN and CDR2 SYDVKM. Trimming took off 6 bases at V and 2 bases at J, with 12 bases between the two ends. This CDR3 is 14 amino acids long. In DNA, the CDR3 is TGTGCCAGCAGGACTGCAGTCTACACAGATACGCAGTATTTT. This codes for CASRTAVYTDTQYF.

As regards this clonotype: This may be a read error, as it is one base from a much larger clone. The chain employs TRBV20-1 and TRBJ2-5; D unresolved. Germline V gives CDR1 DFQATT, CDR2 SNEGSKA (reference sequence). Between the trimmed V and J ends, which lost 3 bases and 5 bases, there was a span of 10 bases. This CDR3 contains 12 residues. Here the CDR3 reads CSASWGSETQYF. The CDR3 nucleotides read TGCAGTGCTAGTTGGGGTTCGGAGACCCAGTACTTC.

Of note for this clonotype: The likely explanation is a read error, given a far larger clone one base away. J is TRBJ2-7 and V is TRBV5-1, with a weak D call TRBD2 (6 bases). This CDR3 is built from 15 residues. CDR1 and CDR2 (germline): SGHRS, YFSETQ. The CDR3 protein is CASSLGRGLGDEQYF. The CDR3, as DNA: TGTGCCAGCAGCTTAGGCCGGGGACTGGGCGACGAGCAGTACTTC.

At least ten counts were recorded for this clonotype. The chain has TRBV11-2 and TRBJ2-7, with 7 bases that match TRBD2. Per the germline V gene, CDR1 is SGHAT and CDR2 is FQNNGV. The V gene end was trimmed by 3 bases and the J gene end by 1 base; junction bases not matched to a gene: 9. This CDR3 region has 16 residues. The CDR3 is CASSFSRGLDSYEQYF. The CDR3 nucleotides read TGTGCCAGCAGCTTCTCCCGAGGACTAGATTCCTACGAGCAGTACTTC.

This clonotype was detected many times. This chain joins TRBV5-1 and TRBJ2-3; D unresolved. This CDR3 has 17 amino acids. Germline CDR1 reads SGHRS; CDR2 reads YFSETQ. With 0 bases removed from V and 1 base from J, the gap between germline ends came to 15 bases. The CDR3 loop is CASSLAALGPGTDTQYF. For the CDR3, the DNA is TGCGCCAGCAGCTTGGCCGCATTAGGGCCCGGCACAGATACGCAGTATTTT.

This clonotype has ten or more counts. The chain uses TRBV11-2 and TRBJ2-3; D ambiguous. V dropped 5 bases and J dropped 6 bases, with 18 bases sitting between them. The germline V gene encodes CDR1 SGHAT and CDR2 FQNNGV. The CDR3 is 15 residues long. The CDR3 sequence is CASSPGSASVDTQYF. CDR3 sequence (DNA): TGTGCCAGCAGCCCGGGCTCGGCAAGTGTGGATACGCAGTATTTT.

Regarding this clonotype: This may arise from a read error, as a much more abundant clone is one base away. This chain links TRBV7-2 with TRBJ2-5, with unresolved D. The V end was cut by 3 bases, the J end by 4 bases, with 9 bases between. Germline V gives CDR1 SGHTA, CDR2 FQGNSA. The CDR3 covers 13 residues. CDR3 sequence reads: CASSFNVPETQYF. CDR3 nucleotide sequence: TGTGCCAGCAGCTTTAACGTACCAGAGACCCAGTACTTC.

The chain joins TRBV10-3 to TRBJ2-3; 11 bases agree with TRBD1. Germline values: CDR1 ENHRY, CDR2 SYGVKD. V lost 6 bases, J lost 4 bases, and 0 bases stayed unmatched. The CDR3 is 13 amino acids. CDR3 amino acids: CAIRDRGPDTQYF. CDR3 coding DNA: TGTGCCATCAGGGACAGGGGGCCAGATACGCAGTATTTT.